This T cell receptor beta chain derives from a study of blood T cell repertoires in COVID-19. Study summary: Sample material is recorded as cDNA or gDNA derived from T cells, B-cell-depleted T cells, or PBMCs.

Assay used: immunoSEQ multiplex PCR; TCRdb lists only in-frame clones, some missing. This sample has about 76,000 clones, with 75% to 90% found just once. This clone was detected once. Source material: peripheral blood. The sequence was collected from a human donor in a cohort sampled during active COVID-19.

The CDR3 spells CASSPKLGGTGDYEQYF. The CDR3 DNA follows: TGTGCCAGCTCACCTAAACTTGGGGGGACAGGGGACTACGAGCAGTACTTC. The V and J genes are TRBV18 and TRBJ2-7; the match to TRBD1 covers 10 bases. J was trimmed by 3 bases and V by 3 bases; bases with no gene match: 11. Germline loops: CDR1 KGHSH, CDR2 LQKENI. This CDR3 comprises 17 residues.